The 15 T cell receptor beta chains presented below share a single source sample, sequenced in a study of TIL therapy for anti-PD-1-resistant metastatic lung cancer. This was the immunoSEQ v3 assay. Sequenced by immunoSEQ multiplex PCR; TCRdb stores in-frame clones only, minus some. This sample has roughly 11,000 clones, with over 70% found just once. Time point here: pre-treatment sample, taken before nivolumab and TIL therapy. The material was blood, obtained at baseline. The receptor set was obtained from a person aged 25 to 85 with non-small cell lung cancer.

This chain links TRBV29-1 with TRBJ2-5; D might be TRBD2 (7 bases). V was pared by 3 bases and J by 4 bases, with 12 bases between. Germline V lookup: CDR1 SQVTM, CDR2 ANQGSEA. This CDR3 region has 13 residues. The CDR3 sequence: CSVDLGGGETQYF. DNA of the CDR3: TGCAGCGTTGATCTGGGAGGGGGAGAGACCCAGTACTTC.

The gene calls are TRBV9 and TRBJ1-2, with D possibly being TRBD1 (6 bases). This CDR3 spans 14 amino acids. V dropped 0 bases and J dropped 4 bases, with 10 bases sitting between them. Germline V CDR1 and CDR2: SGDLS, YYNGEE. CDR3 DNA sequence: TGTGCCAGCAGCGTAGACAGGGACGGCTATGGCTACACCTTC. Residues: CASSVDRDGYGYTF.

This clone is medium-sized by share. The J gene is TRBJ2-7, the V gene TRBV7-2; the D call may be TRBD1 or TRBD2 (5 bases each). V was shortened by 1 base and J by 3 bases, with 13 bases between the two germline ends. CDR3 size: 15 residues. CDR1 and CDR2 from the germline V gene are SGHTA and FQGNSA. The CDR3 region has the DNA TGTGCCAGCAGCTTAGATGGGACGACCGGCTACGAGCAGTACTTC. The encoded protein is CASSLDGTTGYEQYF.

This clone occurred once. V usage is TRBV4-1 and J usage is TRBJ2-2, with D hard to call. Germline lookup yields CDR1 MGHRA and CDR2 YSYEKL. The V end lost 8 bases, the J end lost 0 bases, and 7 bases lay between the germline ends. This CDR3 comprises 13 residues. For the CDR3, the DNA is TGCGCCAGCGGGTCGCCGAACACCGGGGAGCTGTTTTTT. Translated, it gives CASGSPNTGELFF.

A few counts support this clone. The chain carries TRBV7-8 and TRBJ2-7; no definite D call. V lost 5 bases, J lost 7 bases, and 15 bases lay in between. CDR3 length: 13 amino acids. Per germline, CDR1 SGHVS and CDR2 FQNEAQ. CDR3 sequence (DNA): TGTGCCAGCAGCCCACTGGCCTCCGGGGAGCAGTACTTC. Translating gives CASSPLASGEQYF.

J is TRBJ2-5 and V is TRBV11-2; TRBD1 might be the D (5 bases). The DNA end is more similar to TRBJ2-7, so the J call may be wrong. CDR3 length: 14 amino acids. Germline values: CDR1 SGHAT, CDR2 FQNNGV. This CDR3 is CASSFTGQGGEQYF. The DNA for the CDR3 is TGTGCCAGCAGCTTCACCGGGCAGGGCGGCGAGCAGTACTTC.

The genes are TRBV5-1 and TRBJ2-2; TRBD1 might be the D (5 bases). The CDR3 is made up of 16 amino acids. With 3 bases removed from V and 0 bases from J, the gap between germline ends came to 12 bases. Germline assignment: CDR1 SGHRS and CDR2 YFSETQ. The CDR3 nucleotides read TGCGCCAGCAGCTCATTTAGGACATCGAACACCGGGGAGCTGTTTTTT. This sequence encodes CASSSFRTSNTGELFF.

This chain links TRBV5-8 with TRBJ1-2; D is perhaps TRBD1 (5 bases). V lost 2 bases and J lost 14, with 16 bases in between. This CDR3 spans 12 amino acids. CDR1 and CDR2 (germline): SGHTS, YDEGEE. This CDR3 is CASSFPGRQRTF. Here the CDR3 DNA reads TGTGCCAGCAGCTTCCCGGGACGGCAACGGACCTTC.

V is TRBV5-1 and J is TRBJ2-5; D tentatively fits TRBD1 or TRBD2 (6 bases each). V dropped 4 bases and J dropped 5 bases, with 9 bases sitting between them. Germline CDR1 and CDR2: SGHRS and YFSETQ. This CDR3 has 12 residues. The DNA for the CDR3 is TGCGCCAGCAGCCGAGGGGGGGAGACCCAGTACTTC. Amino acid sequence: CASSRGGETQYF.

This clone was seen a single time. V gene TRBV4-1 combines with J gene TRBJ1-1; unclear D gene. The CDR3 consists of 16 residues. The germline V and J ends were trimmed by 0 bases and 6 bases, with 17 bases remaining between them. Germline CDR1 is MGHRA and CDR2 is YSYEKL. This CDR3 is CASSQDRLTRVAEAFF. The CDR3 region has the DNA TGCGCCAGCAGCCAAGATCGTCTCACACGTGTCGCTGAAGCTTTCTTT.

CDR3 coding DNA: TGTGCCAGCAATTCGGGGATCTATGGCTACACCTTC. This gives the protein CASNSGIYGYTF. V is TRBV28 and J is TRBJ1-2; D not certain. The CDR3 covers 12 residues. Germline CDR1 reads MDHEN; CDR2 reads SYDVKM. V lost 7 bases, J lost 4 bases, and 10 bases lay in between.

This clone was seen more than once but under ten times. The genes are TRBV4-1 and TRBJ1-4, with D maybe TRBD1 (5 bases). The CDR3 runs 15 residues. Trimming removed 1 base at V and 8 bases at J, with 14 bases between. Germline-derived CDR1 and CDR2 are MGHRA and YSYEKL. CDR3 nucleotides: TGCGCCAGCAGCCAAGGGACACTTCAGGGAGAAAAACTGTTTTTT. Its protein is CASSQGTLQGEKLFF.

The chain's CDR3 is CASSQGQGNTIYF. Here the CDR3 DNA reads TGTGCCAGCAGCCAGGGACAGGGTAACACCATATATTTT. V and J are TRBV7-8 and TRBJ1-3, with TRBD1 identical over 9 bases. The junction had 3 bases not matched to a gene; V was cut back by 5 bases and J by 7 bases. Germline loops: CDR1 SGHVS, CDR2 FQNEAQ. The CDR3 consists of 13 residues.

The CDR3: CASSYDFGSEAFF. The CDR3 DNA sequence: TGTGCCAGCAGTTACGACTTCGGGTCGGAAGCTTTCTTT. The V gene is TRBV6-5, the J gene TRBJ1-1; D gene ambiguous. Trimming removed 2 bases at V and 8 bases at J, with 12 bases between. The germline V gene has CDR1 MNHEY and CDR2 SVGAGI. There are 13 residues in the CDR3.

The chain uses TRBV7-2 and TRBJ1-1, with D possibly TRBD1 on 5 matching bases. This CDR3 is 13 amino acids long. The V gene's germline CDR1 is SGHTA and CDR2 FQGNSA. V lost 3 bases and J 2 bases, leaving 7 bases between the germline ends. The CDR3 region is CASSFDSNTEAFF. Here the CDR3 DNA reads TGTGCCAGCAGCTTTGACAGTAACACTGAAGCTTTCTTT.